This TCR beta chain was found in a study of blood T cell repertoires in COVID-19. Study context: PBMCs, B-cell-depleted T cells, or T cells provided the cDNA or gDNA that made up the material.

Methods used by the authors: Estimation of nucleated cell counts was performed using reference gene primer amplification. Data came from immunoSEQ multiplex PCR; TCRdb stores just in-frame clones and leaves some out. D and trimming were read from the DNA, whereas the V and J calls and clone size are those reported in that table. The data hold tens of thousands of clones, with approximately 91% observed a single time. V lost 7 bases and J lost 1, with 8 bases in between. The CDR3 runs to 13 residues. Germline V lookup: CDR1 MNHEY, CDR2 SVGEGT. The source of this sequence is a man between 65 and 80 years old with active or convalescent COVID-19. This chain joins TRBV6-2 or TRBV6-3 and TRBJ1-3, with D unclear. The sequenced sample consisted of peripheral blood. In DNA, the CDR3 is TGTGCCAGCACCCCCTTTTCTGGAAACACCATATATTTT. Its protein is CASTPFSGNTIYF.